This entry describes one T cell receptor (beta chain). As yet, its antigen is unknown. This sample stems from a study of a mutant IDH1 vaccine in newly diagnosed glioma. Background on the study: Patients arrived already treated with radiotherapy, temozolomide, or both, most having had both.

Specified time point: week 5, during vaccination. Doses comprised 300 ug of mutant IDH1 20-mer peptide each, plus topical imiquimod. In every donor, the tumor was a new WHO grade 3 or 4 IDH1-mutant, ATRX-lost astrocytoma. The V end lost 1 base, the J end lost 3 bases, and 3 bases lay between the germline ends. CDR1 and CDR2 (germline): SQVTM, ANQGSEA. CDR3 length equals 11 residues. TCRdb's table, derived via immunoSEQ multiplex PCR, lists solely in-frame clones and lacks some. The table has roughly 30,000 clones, about 89% seen once. The material was PBMCs, obtained from a glioma patient whose treatment included an IDH1 peptide vaccine. The source is a man between 18 and 35 years old with glioma. The rearrangement uses TRBV29-1 and TRBJ1-1, with D hard to call. Here the CDR3 reads CSVEGYTEAFF. The CDR3 region has the DNA TGCAGCGTTGAAGGCTACACTGAAGCTTTCTTT.